This entry describes one T cell receptor (beta chain). Authors' data handling: Estimates of nucleated cell counts were drawn from the amplification of reference gene primers. Sequencing was performed with immunoSEQ multiplex PCR; in TCRdb, only in-frame clones are kept and a portion is missing. D and trimming come from the DNA, and the V and J calls and clone size come from that table. The table lists some 150,000 clones, approximately 80% of them singletons. CDR1 and CDR2 from the germline V gene are LGHDT and YNNKEL (reference sequence). The CDR3 has 13 residues. Trimming removed 5 bases at V and 6 bases at J, with 12 bases between. The data were taken from a study of blood T cell repertoires in COVID-19. Study-level background: Collection of acute and convalescent COVID-19 samples took place in the United States, Italy and Spain. The analysed material was cDNA or gDNA that came from T cells, B-cell-depleted T cells, or PBMCs.

This chain links TRBV3-1 (or the pseudogene TRBV3-2) with TRBJ2-3; D is uncertain. The sample consisted of peripheral blood. The source of this sequence is a woman aged 55-69 years with active or convalescent COVID-19. CDR3 sequence (DNA): TGTGCCAGCAGCTCAACAGTTCGGGATACGCAGTATTTT. Its protein product is CASSSTVRDTQYF.